The present entry profiles one TCR beta chain with its context. What it binds is unknown. TCR beta libraries used about 2 micrograms of genomic DNA from cryopreserved PBMCs. The data belong to a study of cytotoxic CD8 clonotypes in ibrutinib-treated CLL. Study details: Partial responses totalled roughly 24 and complete responses 2; after median about 67 months, approximately 15 remained remitted and approximately twelve progressed.

Depths of 1 in 200,000 to 1 in 1 million T cells were the sequencing target. Sequencing was performed with immunoSEQ multiplex PCR; in TCRdb, only in-frame clones are kept and a portion is missing. The sample yields 150,000 to 200,000 clones, 72% seen once. Regarding the study as a whole: Stable or contracted on treatment, public clonotypes were also uncommon.

The germline gives CDR1 KGHSH, CDR2 LQKENI. After removal of 2 bases from V and 2 bases from J, the junction contained 4 bases not matched to a gene. The CDR3 has 17 residues. The clonotype was recovered from a human donor with chronic lymphocytic leukemia. This chain uses TRBV18 with TRBJ2-6; 9 nucleotides line up with TRBD1. The starting material was PBMCs, obtained after 24 months of ibrutinib treatment. Here the CDR3 reads CASSPTGGITGANVLTF. CDR3 nucleotide sequence: TGTGCCAGCTCACCAACAGGGGGCATTACTGGGGCCAACGTCCTGACTTTC. Combining the CDR3 with reference TRBV18 and TRBJ2-6 gives the whole variable domain NAGVMQNPRHLVRRRGQEARLRCSPMKGHSHVYWYRQLPEEGLKFMVYLQKENIIDESGMPKERFSAEFPKEGPSILRIQQVVRGDSAAYFCASSPTGGITGANVLTFGAGSRLTVL.